The rows below give T cell receptor beta chains drawn from one sample of a study of identical twins. Each CDR3 protein is one row after TCRdb ran MiXCR on the 5' RACE reads. Here the sample spans around 650,000 distinct CDR3 sequences, about 7% being singletons. The same data also contributed to another study, on yellow fever vaccine responses in identical twins.

The sample taken for sequencing was PBMCs. These receptors originate from a woman younger than 30 in good health. Both conserved end residues are trimmed from each CDR3. Fields, in order: CDR3 length, V gene, CDR3 protein.

13 TRBV28 ASSLLLATKETQY
12 TRBV5-1 ASSHTGPGYEQY
15 TRBV5-1 ASSIPHQAGDSSPLH
14 TRBV5-1 ASSPGTDRAKNIQY
15 TRBV25-1 ASIAGGKEANTGELF
13 TRBV5-1 ASRAYGLADNEQF
12 TRBV3-1 ASSRQGADSPLH
10 TRBV6-5 ASSRDRGTQY
14 TRBV4-1 ASSPSATGGSYGYT
13 TRBV4-1 ASSLRWPRSYEQY
11 TRBV12-3/TRBV12-4 ASSPSAGPGYT
12 TRBV12-3/TRBV12-4 ASSRSGRLSEQY
12 TRBV4-2 ASSQDPGEHEQF
14 TRBV5-1 ASSLIPSGGYNEQF
13 TRBV7-9 ASSLRSGGPDTQY
13 TRBV5-1 ASSLPGQENYGYT
10 TRBV2 ASRTGRGEQY
10 TRBV20-1 SARQANEKLF
13 TRBV5-5 ASSLLGSQQETQY
9 TRBV20-1 SALGRGEQF
13 TRBV5-1 ASSSDGTGAGELF
15 TRBV6-2/TRBV6-3 ASSPRWAGADTGELF
12 TRBV5-1 ASSLGTGENIQY
14 TRBV12-3/TRBV12-4 ASSLSGGAREWTQY
12 TRBV28 ASSPAGMAETQY
9 TRBV29-1 SVEDTDPGF
14 TRBV24-1 ATSDTIAGGLNEQF
12 TRBV4-1 ASSQGTGSGGYT
12 TRBV11-2 ASSLESGLTEAF
13 TRBV5-1 ASSSPDRAADTQY
14 TRBV12-3/TRBV12-4 ASSPGDRTSEDIQY
15 TRBV7-9 ASSLGGGGDFQETQY
13 TRBV6-1 ASSTRIAGYNEQF
14 TRBV5-1 ASENSGALGTGELF
11 TRBV7-6 ASGIGASTEAF
13 TRBV3-1 ASSTRTGWANEQF
14 TRBV20-1 SARDDGLAVYNEQF
11 TRBV2 ASSDFENYGYT
14 TRBV7-8 ASSLALGQYQETQY
11 TRBV20-1 SAGRGFAGELF
13 TRBV28 ASSLASSGANVLT
13 TRBV12-3/TRBV12-4 ASSLVDSFQETQY
13 TRBV28 ASSFPRGYNSPLH
14 TRBV24-1 ATSGFEDGGPEKLF
13 TRBV4-2 ASSQDWREGNEQF